One and the same sample provided the 29 T cell receptor beta chains below, sequenced in a study of T cell responses to AZD1222 COVID-19 vaccine. Repertoires were generated with immunoSEQ multiplex PCR, while TCRdb's copy carries only in-frame clones and drops some. The profile covers fewer than 150,000 clones, with about 90% appearing a single time and 11% to 15% taken by the ten largest. The material sequenced was peripheral blood, taken on day 0 of AZD1222 vaccination. These receptors were taken from an adult in good health.

The chain recombines TRBV10-1 with TRBJ2-7; 8 bases map to TRBD2. This CDR3 region has 13 residues. V shed 3 bases, J shed 4 bases, and the junction held 2 bases outside the gene matches. Per germline, CDR1 WNHNN and CDR2 SYGVQD (reference sequence). CDR3 coding DNA: TGCGCCAGCAGTGAAGCGGGGGCATACGAGCAGTACTTC. Translated: CASSEAGAYEQYF.

As regards this clone: Its ends do not fully match the called genes, so a read error is possible. This chain joins TRBV12-3 or TRBV12-4 and TRBJ1-2; D is ambiguous. The CDR3 consists of 11 residues. CDR3 amino acids: CASSLFSPAVF. The DNA of the CDR3 is TGTGCCAGCAGTTTATTTAGTCCGGCTGTCTTC.

The chain links TRBV3-1 (or the pseudogene TRBV3-2) to TRBJ1-2; D is possibly TRBD1 (6 bases). The CDR3 consists of 14 residues. The germline V and J ends were trimmed by 1 base and 5 bases, with 11 bases remaining between them. Germline V gene sequence: CDR1 LGHDT, CDR2 YNNKEL (reference sequence). The CDR3 coding sequence is TGTGCCAGCAGCCAAGTCCCAGGGGATTATGGCTACACCTTC. It translates to CASSQVPGDYGYTF.

This rearrangement joins TRBV30 to TRBJ2-1; the D gene is possibly TRBD2 (6 bases). CDR1 is GTSNPN, CDR2 SVGIG, per germline (reference sequence). Trimming stripped 3 bases from V and 7 bases from J, with 19 bases between. This CDR3 has 15 residues. CDR3 in DNA: TGTGCCTGGAGGCCAAGGGAGCGGGTTGGAAATGAGCAGTTCTTC. This translates into CAWRPRERVGNEQFF.

The genes are TRBV5-1 and TRBJ2-2, with TRBD1 as a possible D gene (6 bases). Trimming took off 1 base at V and 6 bases at J, with 7 bases between the two ends. CDR3 size: 13 residues. Germline V lookup: CDR1 SGHRS, CDR2 YFSETQ. For the CDR3, the DNA is TGCGCCAGCAGCTTGAGGACAGCCGGGGAGCTGTTTTTT. Protein: CASSLRTAGELFF. The whole variable domain, filled in from reference TRBV5-1 and TRBJ2-2, reads KAGVTQTPRYLIKTRGQQVTLSCSPISGHRSVSWYQQTPGQGLQFLFEYFSETQRNKGNFPGRFSGRQFSNSRSEMNVSTLELGDSALYLCASSLRTAGELFFGEGSRLTVL.

For this clone: At one of its ends the junction is not consistent with the germline gene, which may arise from a read error. The chain uses TRBV2 and TRBJ1-6, with 9 bases fitting TRBD1. This CDR3 has 14 residues. CDR1 and CDR2 from the germline V gene are SNHLY and FYNNEI. The CDR3 is CASSRDRANAPLHF. In DNA form, the CDR3 reads TGTGCCAGCAGTAGGGACAGGGCTAATGCACCCCTCCACTTT. The whole variable domain, remainder taken from reference TRBV2 and TRBJ1-6, is EPEVTQTPSHQVTQMGQEVILRCVPISNHLYFYWYRQILGQKVEFLVSFYNNEISEKSEIFDDQFSVERPDGSNFTLKIRSTKLEDSAMYFCASSRDRANAPLHFGNGTRLTVT.

The chain carries TRBV6-6 and TRBJ2-7; tentative D call: TRBD2 (5 bases). Trimming left V 5 bases short and J 2 bases short, with 22 bases between. Germline V lookup: CDR1 MNHNY, CDR2 SVGAGI (reference sequence). The CDR3 consists of 17 residues. In DNA form, the CDR3 reads TGTGCCAGCAGTCCCGACTACGCTCGTTTACCGGCCTACGAGCAGTACTTC. Protein product: CASSPDYARLPAYEQYF.

The rearrangement uses TRBV7-2 and TRBJ2-3, with TRBD2 identical over 9 bases. Trimming took 2 bases from V and 1 from J; bases not matched to a gene: 4. The germline gives CDR1 SGHTA, CDR2 FQGNSA. The length of the CDR3 is 16 residues. The CDR3 sequence: CASSLSGGGGTDTQYF. The DNA for the CDR3 is TGTGCCAGCAGCTTATCGGGCGGGGGGGGCACAGATACGCAGTATTTT.

CDR3 bases: TGCGCCAGCAGCCAAGATCCCCAACAGGGGGACTATGGCTACACCTTC. Translated, it gives CASSQDPQQGDYGYTF. This sequence joins TRBV4-1 and TRBJ1-2, with 8 bases aligning to TRBD1. J gave up 3 bases and V 0 bases, and 6 bases lay outside the gene matches. The CDR3 spans 16 residues. Germline assignment: CDR1 MGHRA and CDR2 YSYEKL.

This sequence joins TRBV28 and TRBJ1-2; 12 bases align to TRBD1. Looked up from germline, CDR1 is MDHEN and CDR2 is SYDVKM. The CDR3 is 15 residues long. The J segment lost 6 bases and the V segment lost 6 bases, leaving 8 bases of the junction unmatched. CDR3 bases: TGTGCCAGCAGCTCAGCCGGGACAGGGGGCAATGGCTACACCTTC. This sequence encodes CASSSAGTGGNGYTF.

The J gene is TRBJ2-2, the V gene TRBV30; no firm D call. The V gene lost 1 base and the J gene lost 0 bases, with 6 bases spanning the gap. Looked up from germline, CDR1 is GTSNPN and CDR2 is SVGIG (reference sequence). The CDR3 totals 14 residues. CDR3 nucleotides: TGTGCCTGGAGTGCCCCTACGAACACCGGGGAGCTGTTTTTT. It translates to CAWSAPTNTGELFF. The complete variable domain, with remaining parts taken from reference TRBV30 and TRBJ2-2, reads SQTIHQWPATLVQPVGSPLSLECTVEGTSNPNLYWYRQAAGRGLQLLFYSVGIGQISSEVPQNLSASRPQDRQFILSSKKLLLSDSGFYLCAWSAPTNTGELFFGEGSRLTVL.

This chain links TRBV25-1 with TRBJ1-1, with 7 nucleotides matching TRBD1. From germline, CDR1 is MGHDK and CDR2 SYGVNS. V was pared by 3 bases and J by 4 bases, with 14 bases of the junction left unmatched. There are 17 residues in the CDR3. The CDR3 DNA reads as TGTGCCAGCAGTGATCCCCGCACAGGGGCAGGGAGCACTGAAGCTTTCTTT. Its protein is CASSDPRTGAGSTEAFF.

The chain recombines TRBV7-9 with TRBJ1-1; D not resolved. The CDR3 is 10 amino acids. The germline V gene encodes CDR1 SEHNR and CDR2 FQNEAQ (reference sequence). V gave up 10 bases and J gave up 4 bases, with 7 bases separating them. This chain's CDR3 is CATASTEAFF. The CDR3 DNA reads as TGTGCCACTGCGTCCACTGAAGCTTTCTTT.

V usage is TRBV18 and J usage is TRBJ2-5; TRBD1 matches 11 bases. Germline assignment: CDR1 KGHSH and CDR2 LQKENI. CDR3 length equals 15 residues. The V gene end was trimmed by 4 bases and the J gene end by 2 bases; junction bases not matched to a gene: 3. CDR3 amino acids: CASSRDRGWQETQYF. The DNA of the CDR3 is TGTGCCAGCTCACGGGACAGGGGGTGGCAAGAGACCCAGTACTTC.

The chain is built from TRBV19 and TRBJ1-3; D possibly corresponds to TRBD1 (6 bases). The CDR3 extends over 13 amino acids. V lost 7 bases, J lost 8 bases, and 15 bases lay in between. Per germline, CDR1 LNHDA and CDR2 SQIVND (reference sequence). DNA for the CDR3: TGTGCCAGTACCGATTCCAGGGGATACACCATATATTTT. It encodes CASTDSRGYTIYF.

This sequence joins TRBV19 and TRBJ2-1; D possibly corresponds to TRBD1 (6 bases). In germline, CDR1 is LNHDA, CDR2 SQIVND (reference sequence). V was shortened by 4 bases and J by 8 bases, with 21 bases between the two germline ends. CDR3 size: 16 residues. The DNA of the CDR3 is TGTGCCAGTAGTAATTTCCTCAGGGTCAAGGGGGATGAGCAGTTCTTC. Protein product: CASSNFLRVKGDEQFF.

DNA of the CDR3: TGTGCCAGCAGTGGGGGACAGGGGGCGAACTATGGCTACACCTTC. Protein product: CASSGGQGANYGYTF. The genes are TRBV11-2 and TRBJ1-2, with 12 bases aligning to TRBD1. The CDR3 is made up of 15 amino acids. Trimming removed 6 bases from V and 2 bases from J; junction bases left unmatched: 4. CDR1 SGHAT and CDR2 FQNNGV come from the germline V gene. The full variable domain, its missing parts supplied by reference TRBV11-2 and TRBJ1-2, is EAGVAQSPRYKIIEKRQSVAFWCNPISGHATLYWYQQILGQGPKLLIQFQNNGVVDDSQLPKDRFSAERLKGVDSTLKIQPAKLEDSAVYLCASSGGQGANYGYTFGSGTRLTVV.

The chain links TRBV11-2 to TRBJ1-5; perhaps TRBD1 as D (6 bases). The CDR3 has 15 amino acids. CDR1 and CDR2 from the germline V gene are SGHAT and FQNNGV. V lost 1 base and J lost 4, with 11 bases in between. CDR3 sequence reads: CASSLGQGWNQPQHF. The CDR3, as DNA: TGTGCCAGCAGCTTAGGGCAGGGGTGGAATCAGCCCCAGCATTTT.

The V call is TRBV5-8, the J call TRBJ1-1; a possible D gene is TRBD1 (6 bases). Germline V gene sequence: CDR1 SGHTS, CDR2 YDEGEE. The CDR3 spans 12 residues. V dropped 3 bases and J dropped 5 bases, with 8 bases sitting between them. The chain's CDR3 is CASSWRGTEAFF. The CDR3 coding sequence is TGTGCCAGCAGCTGGAGGGGGACTGAAGCTTTCTTT.

The V gene is TRBV5-4, the J gene TRBJ2-5, with 7 bases matching TRBD1. Germline V gene lookup returns CDR1 SGHNT and CDR2 YYREEE (reference sequence). The CDR3 spans 14 residues. V shed 0 bases, J shed 5 bases, and the junction held 4 bases outside the gene matches. CDR3 amino acids: CASSLEGGGETQYF. CDR3 bases: TGTGCCAGCAGCTTGGAAGGGGGCGGTGAGACCCAGTACTTC.

Notes on this clone: Other DNA sequences in the sample encode the same CDR3. This chain links TRBV6-5 with TRBJ1-2; TRBD1 matches at 7 bases. J was trimmed by 2 bases and V by 6 bases; bases with no gene match: 3. CDR1 MNHEY and CDR2 SVGAGI come from the germline V gene. The CDR3 is made up of 13 amino acids. CDR3 nucleotide sequence: TGTGCCAGCAGCCTGACAGGGAACTATGGCTACACCTTC. Translating gives CASSLTGNYGYTF.

The chain carries TRBV19 and TRBJ1-1; TRBD1 might be the D (5 bases). There are 14 residues in the CDR3. CDR1 and CDR2 (germline): LNHDA, SQIVND (reference sequence). V lost 3 bases, J lost 6 bases, and 14 bases lay in between. CDR3 coding DNA: TGTGCCAGTAGTATGTCTCAGGGAGTGGCTGAAGCTTTCTTT. Its protein product is CASSMSQGVAEAFF.

In regard to this clone: Different DNA sequences within this sample yield the same CDR3. The chain links TRBV10-2 to TRBJ1-5; D unresolved. Germline CDR1 and CDR2: WSHSY and SAAADI. Between the trimmed V and J ends, which lost 0 bases and 7 bases, there was a span of 13 bases. This CDR3 region has 15 residues. Here the CDR3 reads CASSESSGEDQPQHF. In DNA, the CDR3 is TGCGCCAGCAGTGAGTCGTCCGGCGAGGACCAGCCCCAGCATTTT.

The V call is TRBV9, the J call TRBJ1-2; 8 nucleotides agree with TRBD1. CDR1 and CDR2 (germline): SGDLS, YYNGEE. Trimming took 0 bases from V and 6 from J; bases not matched to a gene: 4. The CDR3 sequence is 14 residues long. The CDR3 nucleotides read TGTGCCAGCAGCGTAGTTGACAGGGGAGATGGCTACACCTTC. Protein sequence: CASSVVDRGDGYTF.

This clone was seen only a few times. DNA of the CDR3: TGTGCCAGCAATCGTGACAGGGGTGGTGAAAAACTGTTTTTT. It codes for CASNRDRGGEKLFF. V is TRBV6-5 and J is TRBJ1-4; 8 nucleotides line up with TRBD1. This CDR3 is 14 amino acids long. Germline loops: CDR1 MNHEY, CDR2 SVGAGI. Trimming cost V 7 bases and J 7 bases; bases outside gene matches: 8.

This chain joins TRBV19 and TRBJ1-5; D gene ambiguous. Deletions cut 2 bases from V and 2 bases from J, with 16 bases between. Germline CDR1 is LNHDA and CDR2 is SQIVND (reference sequence). The CDR3 has 17 amino acids. CDR3 protein: CASSIPQRILGNQPQHF. As DNA, the CDR3 is TGTGCCAGTAGTATACCCCAGAGGATTTTGGGCAATCAGCCCCAGCATTTT.

The gene calls are TRBV2 and TRBJ1-2; D remains unclear. The V end lost 2 bases, the J end lost 1 base, and 2 bases lay between the germline ends. The CDR3 is 12 amino acids. Germline V gene sequence: CDR1 SNHLY, CDR2 FYNNEI. In nucleotides, the CDR3 is TGTGCCAGCAGTGAAAATAACTATGGCTACACCTTC. It is translated as CASSENNYGYTF. The whole variable domain, remainder taken from reference TRBV2 and TRBJ1-2, is EPEVTQTPSHQVTQMGQEVILRCVPISNHLYFYWYRQILGQKVEFLVSFYNNEISEKSEIFDDQFSVERPDGSNFTLKIRSTKLEDSAMYFCASSENNYGYTFGSGTRLTVV.

The CDR3 loop is CASRRDSFNEKLFF. In DNA, the CDR3 is TGTGCCAGCAGACGGGACAGCTTTAATGAAAAACTGTTTTTT. The gene calls are TRBV6-5 and TRBJ1-4, with 7 bases fitting TRBD1. The CDR3 contains 14 residues. The junction had 5 bases not matched to a gene; V was cut back by 6 bases and J by 4 bases. The germline CDR1 and CDR2 sequences are MNHEY and SVGAGI.

V is TRBV9 and J is TRBJ2-2; 14 bases map to TRBD2. The CDR3 length is 16 residues. Trimming cost V 3 bases and J 5 bases; bases outside gene matches: 3. CDR1 is SGDLS and CDR2 is YYNGEE in the germline V gene. DNA for the CDR3: TGTGCCAGCAGCGCGGGACTAGCGGGAGTTACCGGGGAGCTGTTTTTT. It translates to CASSAGLAGVTGELFF.